A single sample gave rise to the 30 T cell receptor beta chains below, sequenced in a study of blood T cell repertoires in COVID-19 (dated by TCRdb to the early 2020s). Libraries were made using the immunoSEQ multiplex PCR assay. As stored in TCRdb, this immuneACCESS dataset retains in-frame rearrangements with V and J assigned. A fraction of the clones does not appear; measured against another copy, unresolved V genes explain less than half of the discrepancy, and the remainder lacks a known reason. This sample is represented by some 170,000 clones; roughly 84% of them were singletons. Jointly, the top ten make up roughly 15% of the sample. The sequencing sample was made of PBMCs or T cells enriched from blood (not recorded which). These receptors originate from a man in his fifties or sixties who had recovered from COVID-19.

The chain uses TRBV18 and TRBJ1-2; possibly TRBD1 for D (6 bases). The CDR3 has 15 amino acids. Per germline, CDR1 KGHSH and CDR2 LQKENI. V lost 4 bases and J lost 4, with 16 bases in between. The DNA of the CDR3 is TGTGCCAGCTCACAAGGACAGACCCCCGGCTATGGCTACACCTTC. This translates into CASSQGQTPGYGYTF.

The sample holds one count of this clone. V usage is TRBV24-1 and J usage is TRBJ2-1; perhaps TRBD1 as D (6 bases). This CDR3 is 14 amino acids long. The germline V gene encodes CDR1 KGHDR and CDR2 SFDVKD. V lost 6 bases, J lost 6 bases, and 14 bases lay in between. The CDR3 here is CATSPRGNFNEQFF. CDR3 sequence (DNA): TGTGCCACCAGTCCCAGGGGTAACTTCAATGAGCAGTTCTTC.

This clone was recorded only once. The chain is built from TRBV5-1 and TRBJ2-5; 7 nucleotides agree with TRBD2. Germline values: CDR1 SGHRS, CDR2 YFSETQ. CDR3 length: 14 residues. J lost 4 bases, V lost 5 bases, and 8 bases had no gene match. The CDR3 region has the DNA TGCGCCAGCAGTTTTTCCGGGGGGAGAGAGACCCAGTACTTC. It translates to CASSFSGGRETQYF.

This sequence joins TRBV30 and TRBJ2-4; weak D call: TRBD2 (6 bases). The V end was cut by 4 bases, the J end by 6 bases, with 10 bases between. This CDR3 region has 12 residues. Germline V lookup: CDR1 GTSNPN, CDR2 SVGIG (reference sequence). The CDR3 region has the DNA TGTGCCTGGATTCGGGACTCAAACATTCAGTACTTC. Its translation is CAWIRDSNIQYF. The whole variable domain, filled in from reference TRBV30 and TRBJ2-4, reads SQTIHQWPATLVQPVGSPLSLECTVEGTSNPNLYWYRQAAGRGLQLLFYSVGIGQISSEVPQNLSASRPQDRQFILSSKKLLLSDSGFYLCAWIRDSNIQYFGAGTRLSVL.

The chain carries TRBV3-1 (or the pseudogene TRBV3-2) and TRBJ1-4; 8 bases agree with TRBD1. CDR1 LGHDT and CDR2 YNNKEL come from the germline V gene (reference sequence). The CDR3 is 14 residues long. The J segment lost 8 bases and the V segment lost 0 bases, leaving 2 bases of the junction unmatched. The CDR3 sequence: CASSQDWDREKLFF. For the CDR3, the DNA is TGTGCCAGCAGCCAAGACTGGGACAGGGAAAAACTGTTTTTT.

The chain has TRBV5-6 and TRBJ1-1, with TRBD1 matching 10 bases. The CDR3 is 14 amino acids. CDR1 and CDR2 from the germline V gene are SGHDT and YYEEEE. The V segment lost 4 bases and the J segment 5 bases; nucleotides outside the gene matches: 5. In nucleotides, the CDR3 is TGTGCCAGCAGCCTCCGGGACAGGGGTACTGAAGCTTTCTTT. This encodes CASSLRDRGTEAFF. Using reference TRBV5-6 and TRBJ1-1 for the parts outside the CDR3, the full variable domain is DAGVTQSPTHLIKTRGQQVTLRCSPKSGHDTVSWYQQALGQGPQFIFQYYEEEERQRGNFPDRFSGHQFPNYSSELNVNALLLGDSALYLCASSLRDRGTEAFFGQGTRLTVV.

The J gene is TRBJ2-5, the V gene TRBV19; D remains ambiguous. There are 12 residues in the CDR3. Germline CDR1 and CDR2: LNHDA and SQIVND (reference sequence). Trimming stripped 0 bases from V and 4 bases from J, with 3 bases between. This chain's CDR3 is CASSIDRETQYF. The CDR3 DNA reads as TGTGCCAGTAGTATAGACCGAGAGACCCAGTACTTC.

Comments on this clone: Compared with germline, one end of the junction differs, possibly owing to a read error. V is TRBV2 and J is TRBJ1-5; 7 nucleotides match TRBD1. The CDR3 extends over 14 amino acids. CDR1 is SNHLY and CDR2 is FYNNEI in the germline V gene. In DNA, the CDR3 is TGTGCCAGCAGTGAAGGCAGGGGGAATCAACCCCAGCATTTT. Its protein product is CASSEGRGNQPQHF.

This clone was recorded only once. The chain uses TRBV10-3 and TRBJ1-1; D is undetermined. The V end was cut by 6 bases, the J end by 0 bases, with 5 bases between. In germline, CDR1 is ENHRY, CDR2 SYGVKD. The CDR3 length is 12 residues. In DNA form, the CDR3 reads TGTGCCATCAGAACAGTGAACACTGAAGCTTTCTTT. Amino acid sequence: CAIRTVNTEAFF.

This clone was picked up a small number of times. The V and J genes are TRBV29-1 and TRBJ1-1, with D maybe TRBD1 (6 bases). The germline CDR1 and CDR2 sequences are SQVTM and ANQGSEA. V gave up 4 bases and J gave up 0 bases, with 9 bases separating them. The CDR3 loop spans 13 amino acids. CDR3 sequence: CSVGRTVNTEAFF. CDR3 bases: TGCAGCGTTGGCCGGACAGTGAACACTGAAGCTTTCTTT.

This chain uses TRBV15 with TRBJ2-7; 14 nucleotides line up with TRBD2. The CDR3 is made up of 20 amino acids. V lost 2 bases, J lost 0 bases, and 12 bases stayed unmatched. Germline CDR1 and CDR2: LNHNV and YYDKDF (reference sequence). This CDR3 is CATSRSVWTSGGSSSYEQYF. CDR3 DNA: TGTGCCACCAGCAGATCCGTTTGGACTAGCGGGGGGTCGAGCTCCTACGAGCAGTACTTC.

The chain combines TRBV6-4 with TRBJ2-3; 8 nucleotides align to TRBD1. Per the germline V gene, CDR1 is MRHNA and CDR2 is SNTAGT. The V gene end was trimmed by 5 bases and the J gene end by 3 bases; junction bases not matched to a gene: 10. The CDR3 totals 16 residues. The CDR3 DNA reads as TGTGCCAGCAGTCCCTCCAAGGACAGGGTAACAGATACGCAGTATTTT. Translation gives CASSPSKDRVTDTQYF.

The count of this clone is one. The chain has TRBV4-1 and TRBJ2-3; no clear D. Looked up from germline, CDR1 is MGHRA and CDR2 is YSYEKL. The germline V and J ends were trimmed by 0 bases and 0 bases, with 13 bases remaining between them. CDR3 length equals 17 residues. The CDR3 coding sequence is TGCGCCAGCAGCCAAGATCGTGCTAGATCGAGCACAGATACGCAGTATTTT. Translation: CASSQDRARSSTDTQYF.

The gene calls are TRBV6-1 and TRBJ1-2; D is uncertain. The V end was cut by 3 bases, the J end by 13 bases, with 18 bases between. Germline CDR1 MNHNS, CDR2 SASEGT. CDR3 length equals 13 residues. CDR3 sequence: CASSEVRTAGSTF. Written as DNA, the CDR3 is TGTGCCAGCAGTGAGGTACGGACCGCGGGTAGCACCTTC.

This clone has a handful of counts. V is TRBV6-1 and J is TRBJ2-3; a possible D gene is TRBD2 (5 bases). Germline CDR1 MNHNS, CDR2 SASEGT. The V end lost 3 bases, the J end lost 8 bases, and 12 bases lay between the germline ends. The CDR3 spans 13 residues. CDR3 protein: CASSEGTRGTQYF. As DNA, the CDR3 is TGTGCCAGCAGTGAGGGTACTAGAGGTACGCAGTATTTT.

V is TRBV4-1 and J is TRBJ1-4; D remains unclear. Per the germline V gene, CDR1 is MGHRA and CDR2 is YSYEKL. V dropped 3 bases and J dropped 8 bases, with 10 bases sitting between them. The CDR3 is 13 residues long. As DNA, the CDR3 is TGCGCCAGCAGCCAGTGGCGGCGGGAAAAACTGTTTTTT. As protein: CASSQWRREKLFF.

The chain recombines TRBV5-1 with TRBJ2-7, with D possibly matching TRBD1 (5 bases). From germline, CDR1 is SGHRS and CDR2 YFSETQ. Trimming took off 0 bases at V and 0 bases at J, with 10 bases between the two ends. The CDR3 is 15 residues long. In DNA form, the CDR3 reads TGCGCCAGCAGCTTGGGACAGACGAGCTCCTACGAGCAGTACTTC. It yields the protein CASSLGQTSSYEQYF. Variable domain in full (rest from reference TRBV5-1 and TRBJ2-7): KAGVTQTPRYLIKTRGQQVTLSCSPISGHRSVSWYQQTPGQGLQFLFEYFSETQRNKGNFPGRFSGRQFSNSRSEMNVSTLELGDSALYLCASSLGQTSSYEQYFGPGTRLTVT.

In its sample, this clone was seen many times. This chain uses TRBV5-1 with TRBJ2-1; possible D gene TRBD2, 5 bases. The CDR3 has 15 residues. The germline V gene encodes CDR1 SGHRS and CDR2 YFSETQ. The V end was cut by 3 bases, the J end by 7 bases, with 17 bases between. DNA for the CDR3: TGCGCCAGCAGCTCAAGCGGAGAGAGGATGAATGAGCAGTTCTTC. It is translated as CASSSSGERMNEQFF. The full variable domain, in which reference TRBV5-1 and TRBJ2-1 provide the parts outside the CDR3, is KAGVTQTPRYLIKTRGQQVTLSCSPISGHRSVSWYQQTPGQGLQFLFEYFSETQRNKGNFPGRFSGRQFSNSRSEMNVSTLELGDSALYLCASSSSGERMNEQFFGPGTRLTVL.

V is TRBV5-1 and J is TRBJ2-7; maybe TRBD1 (6 bases). Germline CDR1 reads SGHRS; CDR2 reads YFSETQ. V lost 4 bases to trimming and J lost 0 bases, with 11 bases between them. This CDR3 region has 14 residues. The CDR3 DNA sequence: TGCGCCAGCAGCCGAGGGGACATCTCCTACGAGCAGTACTTC. Protein product: CASSRGDISYEQYF.

V usage is TRBV2 and J usage is TRBJ1-5, with unresolved D. This CDR3 has 14 amino acids. Germline V lookup: CDR1 SNHLY, CDR2 FYNNEI. Trimming removed 5 bases from V and 0 bases from J, with 8 bases in between. The CDR3 nucleotides read TGTGCCAGCAGTCGCCTAAATAGCAATCAGCCCCAGCATTTT. As protein: CASSRLNSNQPQHF.

The rearrangement uses TRBV18 and TRBJ1-5, with D possibly being TRBD1 (5 bases). Germline assignment: CDR1 KGHSH and CDR2 LQKENI. This CDR3 region has 16 residues. V gave up 0 bases and J gave up 8 bases, with 17 bases separating them. Here the CDR3 reads CASSPPAGQIGKPQHF. The CDR3 DNA reads TGTGCCAGCTCACCACCGGCTGGACAAATAGGGAAGCCCCAGCATTTT. Filled out from reference TRBV18 and TRBJ1-5, the complete variable domain reads NAGVMQNPRHLVRRRGQEARLRCSPMKGHSHVYWYRQLPEEGLKFMVYLQKENIIDESGMPKERFSAEFPKEGPSILRIQQVVRGDSAAYFCASSPPAGQIGKPQHFGDGTRLSIL.

Regarding this clone: A much larger clone sits a single nucleotide away, making a read error possible. The sample holds other DNA sequences that translate to the same CDR3. The chain recombines TRBV19 with TRBJ1-2; 7 nucleotides match TRBD1. Germline V CDR1 and CDR2: LNHDA, SQIVND (reference sequence). The CDR3 covers 12 residues. V shed 8 bases and J 2 bases; nucleotides not matched to a gene: 2. As DNA, the CDR3 is TGTGCCAGTCAGACAGGGAACTATGGCTACACCTTC. Translating it yields CASQTGNYGYTF.

The J gene is TRBJ1-3, the V gene TRBV11-2, with 7 nucleotides matching TRBD1. The CDR3 extends over 14 amino acids. The V gene's germline CDR1 is SGHAT and CDR2 FQNNGV. J gave up 7 bases and V 4 bases, and 7 bases lay outside the gene matches. CDR3 coding DNA: TGTGCCAGCAGCTCCCGAAGGGGGCGGAACACCATATATTTT. It specifies CASSSRRGRNTIYF.

The rearrangement links TRBV19 to TRBJ1-1; TRBD1 matches 9 bases. This CDR3 is 18 amino acids long. In germline, CDR1 is LNHDA, CDR2 SQIVND (reference sequence). The junction had 16 bases not matched to a gene; V was cut back by 5 bases and J by 3 bases. In DNA form, the CDR3 reads TGTGCCAGTAGTTCTCACCCCAGGACAGGGGCAATATACACTGAAGCTTTCTTT. Residues: CASSSHPRTGAIYTEAFF.

V and J are TRBV11-2 and TRBJ1-2, with a weak D call TRBD1 (5 bases). This CDR3 region has 14 residues. Germline V gene lookup returns CDR1 SGHAT and CDR2 FQNNGV. With 1 base removed from V and 6 bases from J, the gap between germline ends came to 12 bases. The CDR3 DNA follows: TGTGCCAGCAGCTTAGTCCAGGGTTCGAATGGCTACACCTTC. Encoded protein: CASSLVQGSNGYTF.

This chain joins TRBV7-9 and TRBJ1-2, with 7 positions matching TRBD1. J gave up 6 bases and V 1 base, and 5 bases lay outside the gene matches. CDR3 length: 14 amino acids. Germline V gene sequence: CDR1 SEHNR, CDR2 FQNEAQ (reference sequence). The CDR3 reads CASSLGRQGDGYTF. In nucleotides, the CDR3 is TGTGCCAGCAGCTTAGGACGGCAGGGGGATGGCTACACCTTC.

The chain employs TRBV11-3 and TRBJ2-3; TRBD2 might be the D (6 bases). The CDR3 has 15 residues. CDR1 and CDR2 from the germline V gene are SGHNT and YENEEA. Trimming removed 5 bases at V and 2 bases at J, with 14 bases between. The CDR3 reads CASSRGVADTDTQYF. CDR3 in DNA: TGTGCCAGCAGCCGAGGGGTAGCGGACACAGATACGCAGTATTTT.

In DNA form, the CDR3 reads TGTGCCAGCAGCTCCGACAGAGGTGGCTACACCTTC. As protein: CASSSDRGGYTF. The chain links TRBV11-2 to TRBJ1-2; D is possibly TRBD1 (5 bases). The CDR3 consists of 12 residues. The ends were cut back, 4 bases at V and 7 bases at J, with 10 bases in the middle. The germline V gene has CDR1 SGHAT and CDR2 FQNNGV. Full variable domain (rest looked up from reference TRBV11-2 and TRBJ1-2): EAGVAQSPRYKIIEKRQSVAFWCNPISGHATLYWYQQILGQGPKLLIQFQNNGVVDDSQLPKDRFSAERLKGVDSTLKIQPAKLEDSAVYLCASSSDRGGYTFGSGTRLTVV.

V and J are TRBV5-1 and TRBJ2-7; 9 nucleotides align to TRBD1. Germline assignment: CDR1 SGHRS and CDR2 YFSETQ. CDR3 length: 16 amino acids. Trimming at V came to 4 bases and at J to 1 base, leaving 9 bases not matched to a gene. The CDR3 DNA reads as TGCGCCAGCAGCCAGTCTGGGACAGGGAAGTCCTACGAGCAGTACTTC. Translation gives CASSQSGTGKSYEQYF.

CDR3 sequence: CASSLLSGNTEAFF. The CDR3 DNA reads TGTGCCAGCTCACTCCTCTCAGGGAACACTGAAGCTTTCTTT. The chain recombines TRBV18 with TRBJ1-1; the D is unclear. V gave up 4 bases and J gave up 1 base, with 10 bases separating them. This CDR3 has 14 amino acids. Germline V lookup: CDR1 KGHSH, CDR2 LQKENI.